Shown below are 18 T cell receptor beta chains from a single sample sequenced in a study of T cell responses to AZD1222 COVID-19 vaccine. Sequenced by immunoSEQ multiplex PCR; TCRdb stores in-frame clones only, minus some. The repertoire includes some 200,000 clones, approximately 94% of them detected once, and 1.7% sits in the top ten. The source was peripheral blood, collected 28 days after the second dose of the MenACWY control vaccine. Receptor source: an adult who received the MenACWY meningococcal vaccine as a control.

In DNA form, the CDR3 reads TGTGCCAGCAGTTTAGGGACAGGGAGGCACGCGGGGCCCCAGCATTTT. Translated: CASSLGTGRHAGPQHF. The gene calls are TRBV28 and TRBJ1-5; TRBD1 matches 9 bases. This CDR3 spans 16 amino acids. Germline CDR1 MDHEN, CDR2 SYDVKM. The trim removed 2 bases at V and 9 bases at J, leaving 11 bases unmatched.

A single count supports this clone. The rearrangement joins TRBV1 to TRBJ2-5; no check of the table's D call, TRBD2, against the DNA was made. TRBV1 is a pseudogene segment. The CDR3 runs 17 residues. DNA for the CDR3: TGCACCAGCAGCCAAGATCGCCGGAGGACTCTCCAAGAGACCCAGTACTTC. This gives the protein CTSSQDRRRTLQETQYF.

The genes are TRBV28 and TRBJ2-7; weak D call: TRBD1 (5 bases). The germline CDR1 and CDR2 sequences are MDHEN and SYDVKM. This CDR3 has 12 residues. Trimming shortened V by 4 bases and J by 4 bases, and 8 bases separated the two germline ends. This CDR3 reads CASSSPGYEQYF. CDR3 coding DNA: TGTGCCAGCAGTTCCCCAGGGTACGAGCAGTACTTC.

The chain recombines TRBV25-1 with TRBJ1-1; D unclear. Germline V gene lookup returns CDR1 MGHDK and CDR2 SYGVNS. This CDR3 has 15 amino acids. V was cut by 0 bases and J by 5 bases, with 13 bases left in between. CDR3 DNA: TGTGCCAGCAGTGAATACGCCCGGACGGGGACTGAAGCTTTCTTT. It yields the protein CASSEYARTGTEAFF.

The chain uses TRBV9 and TRBJ1-5; D unclear. The CDR3 totals 15 residues. Germline assignment: CDR1 SGDLS and CDR2 YYNGEE. Trimming removed 3 bases at V and 0 bases at J, with 10 bases between. CDR3 coding DNA: TGTGCCAGCAGCGCGGGCGACTATAGCAATCAGCCCCAGCATTTT. Residues: CASSAGDYSNQPQHF.

DNA of the CDR3: TGTGCCAGCAGCTTAGGGAGGCCGGGGCTCAACACTGAAGCTTTCTTT. Its protein product is CASSLGRPGLNTEAFF. The J gene is TRBJ1-1, the V gene TRBV7-6; tentative D call: TRBD1 (5 bases). The CDR3 is made up of 16 amino acids. V gave up 1 base and J gave up 2 bases, with 14 bases separating them. Germline V gives CDR1 SGHVS, CDR2 FNYEAQ.

This rearrangement joins TRBV2 to TRBJ1-2; TRBD1 agrees at 9 bases. V dropped 7 bases and J dropped 8; count of bases not matched to a gene: 8. Germline V gene data show CDR1 as SNHLY and CDR2 as FYNNEI. The CDR3 contains 13 residues. The CDR3 region is CASTVQGAGGYTF. For the CDR3, the DNA is TGTGCCAGCACCGTACAGGGGGCGGGAGGCTACACCTTC.

This clone was found once. The genes are TRBV7-9 and TRBJ1-1, with D perhaps TRBD1 (5 bases). Germline V gene sequence: CDR1 SEHNR, CDR2 FQNEAQ (reference sequence). CDR3 length: 13 residues. Trimming took 6 bases from V and 1 from J, leaving 9 bases between them. CDR3 residues: CASRKTGNTEAFF. CDR3 coding DNA: TGTGCCAGCAGAAAAACAGGGAACACTGAAGCTTTCTTT.

The chain joins TRBV9 to TRBJ2-7, with D perhaps assigned TRBD1 or TRBD2 (5 bases each). Germline-derived CDR1 and CDR2 are SGDLS and YYNGEE. Trimming pared 3 bases from V and 0 bases from J, leaving 10 bases between. This CDR3 spans 14 amino acids. For the CDR3, the DNA is TGTGCCAGCAGCGCGGCAGGGAGCTCCTACGAGCAGTACTTC. Translated, it gives CASSAAGSSYEQYF.

The chain is built from TRBV5-3 and TRBJ2-3; 10 positions agree with TRBD2. TRBV5-3 is identified as an open reading frame with a role that is uncertain. J gave up 3 bases and V 6 bases, and 1 base lay outside the gene matches. This CDR3 region has 13 residues. The CDR3 nucleotides are TGTGCCAGAACTAGCGGGGGTACAGATACGCAGTATTTT. Translation gives CARTSGGTDTQYF.

The chain recombines TRBV11-2 with TRBJ1-1; D is uncertain. V was pared by 5 bases and J by 5 bases, with 15 bases between. Germline CDR1 reads SGHAT; CDR2 reads FQNNGV. The CDR3 runs to 14 residues. The CDR3 spells CASSLNSGVTEAFF. The CDR3, as DNA: TGTGCCAGCAGCCTTAACTCCGGAGTGACTGAAGCTTTCTTT.

This sequence joins TRBV6-5 and TRBJ1-1; 8 bases map to TRBD1. CDR1 and CDR2 from the germline V gene are MNHEY and SVGAGI. The ends lost 4 bases at V and 5 bases at J; junction bases unmatched: 9. The CDR3 runs to 15 residues. Here the CDR3 DNA reads TGTGCCAGCAGTTCCCAGGGGGCCCCGGGGACTGAAGCTTTCTTT. Its protein product is CASSSQGAPGTEAFF.

This chain uses TRBV28 with TRBJ2-1; a weak D match, TRBD1 (5 bases). The V and J ends lost 1 base and 7 bases respectively, with 11 bases between them. CDR1 and CDR2 from the germline V gene are MDHEN and SYDVKM. This CDR3 has 14 amino acids. The CDR3 spells CASSLSGRSNEQFF. The CDR3 DNA is TGTGCCAGCAGTTTATCAGGGCGTAGTAATGAGCAGTTCTTC.

A remark on this clone: The junction departs from germline at one end; a sequencing error may be responsible. V gene TRBV27 combines with J gene TRBJ2-7; TRBD1 agrees at 8 bases. Looked up from germline, CDR1 is MNHEY and CDR2 is SMNVEV (reference sequence). The CDR3 runs 13 residues. DNA of the CDR3: TGTTCCAGCAGGGCCCCAGGGGGCGACGAGCAGTACTTC. Its translation is CSSRAPGGDEQYF.

This clone has just a few counts. The chain joins TRBV18 to TRBJ1-3, with 9 nucleotides matching TRBD1. The CDR3 sequence is 15 residues long. V was pared by 3 bases and J by 4 bases, with 4 bases of the junction left unmatched. Germline V gene sequence: CDR1 KGHSH, CDR2 LQKENI. For the CDR3, the DNA is TGTGCCAGCTCACCGGGACAGGGTGTCGGAAACACCATATATTTT. This sequence encodes CASSPGQGVGNTIYF.

The J gene is TRBJ1-2, the V gene TRBV6-5, with 7 bases identical to TRBD1. Germline values: CDR1 MNHEY, CDR2 SVGAGI. The CDR3 contains 13 residues. V was clipped by 6 bases and J by 3 bases; unmatched bases: 4. The DNA of the CDR3 is TGTGCCAGCAGATGGGACAGTGACTATGGCTACACCTTC. This encodes CASRWDSDYGYTF.

This chain connects TRBV28 to TRBJ2-2; unclear D gene. Germline lookup yields CDR1 MDHEN and CDR2 SYDVKM. The CDR3 is made up of 15 amino acids. V was shortened by 5 bases and J by 4 bases, with 14 bases between the two germline ends. In DNA, the CDR3 is TGTGCCAGCAGTACCCGTCATGAGAGCACCGGGGAGCTGTTTTTT. Its translation is CASSTRHESTGELFF.

V usage is TRBV29-1 and J usage is TRBJ1-2; D is possibly TRBD1 (5 bases). In germline, CDR1 is SQVTM, CDR2 ANQGSEA. Trimming removed 6 bases from V and 6 bases from J, with 11 bases in between. This CDR3 comprises 11 residues. CDR3 sequence reads: CSVVGADGYTF. Here the CDR3 DNA reads TGCAGCGTCGTAGGGGCGGATGGCTACACCTTC.